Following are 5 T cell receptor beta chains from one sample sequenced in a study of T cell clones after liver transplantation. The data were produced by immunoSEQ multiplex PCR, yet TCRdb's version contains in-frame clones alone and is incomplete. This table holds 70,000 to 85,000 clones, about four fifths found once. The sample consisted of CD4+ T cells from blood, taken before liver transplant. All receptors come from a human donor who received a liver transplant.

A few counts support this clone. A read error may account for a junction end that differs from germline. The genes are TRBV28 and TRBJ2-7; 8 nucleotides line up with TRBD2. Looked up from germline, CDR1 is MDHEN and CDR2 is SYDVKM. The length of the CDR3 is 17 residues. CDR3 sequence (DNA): TGTGCCAGCAGCCCTCGGGGGTTGGCGGGAGGCCGGAACAAGCCGTTTTTC. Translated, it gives CASSPRGLAGGRNKPFF.

CDR3 in amino acids: CASRFRAGTGLTGELFF. As DNA, the CDR3 is TGCGCCAGCAGGTTTAGGGCCGGGACAGGCTTGACCGGGGAGCTGTTTTTT. The genes are TRBV5-1 and TRBJ2-2; 8 nucleotides line up with TRBD1. V lost 5 bases, J lost 5 bases, and 14 bases stayed unmatched. The CDR3 is 17 amino acids. The germline CDR1 and CDR2 sequences are SGHRS and YFSETQ.

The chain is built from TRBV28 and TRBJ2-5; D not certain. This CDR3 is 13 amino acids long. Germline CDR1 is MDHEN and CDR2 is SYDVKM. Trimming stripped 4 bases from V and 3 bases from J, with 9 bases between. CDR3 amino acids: CASSWVTEETQYF. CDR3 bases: TGTGCCAGCAGTTGGGTCACTGAAGAGACCCAGTACTTC.

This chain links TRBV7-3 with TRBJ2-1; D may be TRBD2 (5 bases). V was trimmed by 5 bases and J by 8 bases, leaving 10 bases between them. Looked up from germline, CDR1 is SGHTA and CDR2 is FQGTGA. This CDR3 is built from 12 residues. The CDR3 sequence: CASSRGGDEQFF. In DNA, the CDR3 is TGTGCCAGCAGCCGAGGAGGAGATGAGCAGTTCTTC.

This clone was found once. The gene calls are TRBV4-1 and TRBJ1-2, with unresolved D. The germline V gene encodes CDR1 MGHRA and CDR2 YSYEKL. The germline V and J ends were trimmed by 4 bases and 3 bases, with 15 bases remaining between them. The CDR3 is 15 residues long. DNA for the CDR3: TGCGCCAGCAGCCCACAAGGGAGGGCGGACTATGGCTACACCTTC. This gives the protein CASSPQGRADYGYTF.